These T cell receptor beta chains were read from a single sample in a study of blood T cell repertoires in COVID-19. Here immunoSEQ multiplex PCR was the method, and the copy in TCRdb shows in-frame clones only, minus some. The sample lists some 240,000 clones; about four fifths were seen once. The source material was PBMCs or T cells enriched from blood (not recorded which). All receptors come from a man aged 45 to 65 who had recovered from COVID-19. The CDR3 runs from the conserved cysteine through the conserved F or W. Each record gives: CDR3 DNA, CDR3 protein, J gene, D gene, clone size, V gene. A D gene is named only where the DNA matches it firmly. Clone size is shown for a subset of rows, as once, few, many or a class of expanded clone.

DNA: TGTGCCAGCAGCTTGGCCGTAGCGGGGACCGGGGAGCTGTTTTTT; CDR3: CASSLAVAGTGELFF; J: TRBJ2-2; D: TRBD2; size: -; V: TRBV5-4
DNA: TGCGCCAGCAGCCAATCCCCGGGACAGGTTTCACCCCTCCACTTT; CDR3: CASSQSPGQVSPLHF; J: TRBJ1-6; D: TRBD1; size: -; V: TRBV4-3
DNA: TGTGCCAGCAGTTACCAGGGGGAGAGGCAGTACTTC; CDR3: CASSYQGERQYF; J: TRBJ2-7; D: TRBD1; size: few; V: TRBV6-2/TRBV6-3
DNA: TGTGCCAGCAGCCAAGCGGGGGGTTTGACAGATACGCAGTATTTT; CDR3: CASSQAGGLTDTQYF; J: TRBJ2-3; D: TRBD2; size: once; V: TRBV7-3
DNA: TGCGCCAGCAGCCAAGGGCCCGTAGTAGCGGGAGCAGATACGCAGTATTTT; CDR3: CASSQGPVVAGADTQYF; J: TRBJ2-3; D: TRBD2; size: once; V: TRBV4-3
DNA: TGTGCCAGTAGTAGGCCCGGGGTGGGCAATCAGCCCCAGCATTTT; CDR3: CASSRPGVGNQPQHF; J: TRBJ1-5; D: -; size: -; V: TRBV19
DNA: TGCAGCGTTGAACAGGGGGGCGGCTACACCTTC; CDR3: CSVEQGGGYTF; J: TRBJ1-2; D: TRBD1; size: -; V: TRBV29-1
DNA: TGTGCCAGCAGCCCTCGGGGGAGATCCAACACCGGGGAGCTGTTTTTT; CDR3: CASSPRGRSNTGELFF; J: TRBJ2-2; D: -; size: once; V: TRBV7-6
DNA: TGCGCCAGCAGCCAACCGCCCCGGAGACCGCCTGAAGCTTTCTTT; CDR3: CASSQPPRRPPEAFF; J: TRBJ1-1; D: -; size: -; V: TRBV4-1
DNA: TGTGCCAGCAGTGAAAATCAGGGGGCAGGATCTGAAGCTTTCTTT; CDR3: CASSENQGAGSEAFF; J: TRBJ1-1; D: TRBD1; size: -; V: TRBV6-1
DNA: TGTGCCAGCAGTGGGGGGACAGGGGGAAACACCATATATTTT; CDR3: CASSGGTGGNTIYF; J: TRBJ1-3; D: TRBD1; size: -; V: TRBV2
DNA: TGTGCCAGCAGCTTAGACGCCGGGACAGTCTCTGGAAACACCATATATTTT; CDR3: CASSLDAGTVSGNTIYF; J: TRBJ1-3; D: TRBD1; size: -; V: TRBV7-8
DNA: TGTGCCAGCAGCTTAGTAGGTGCGGGTCCCTACAATGAGCAGTTCTTC; CDR3: CASSLVGAGPYNEQFF; J: TRBJ2-1; D: -; size: few; V: TRBV11-2
DNA: TGTGCCAGCAGCCAAGGATCGGGGAGCCGGAGGCAGCCCCAGCATTTT; CDR3: CASSQGSGSRRQPQHF; J: TRBJ1-5; D: -; size: few; V: TRBV3-1/TRBV3-2
DNA: TGTGCCAGCAAACTTCGGACAGTTGGAAACACCATATATTTT; CDR3: CASKLRTVGNTIYF; J: TRBJ1-3; D: -; size: -; V: TRBV28
DNA: TGTGCCAGTAGTATTAGCTGGACTAACAATGAGCAGTTCTTC; CDR3: CASSISWTNNEQFF; J: TRBJ2-1; D: -; size: -; V: TRBV19